This TCR beta chain was retrieved from a study of blood T cell repertoires in COVID-19. Across the whole study: Sites in the United States, Italy and Spain provided acute and convalescent COVID-19 samples. T cells, B-cell-depleted T cells, or PBMCs supplied cDNA or gDNA.

Per the original methods: The authors estimated nucleated cell counts from reference gene primer amplification. Sequencing used immunoSEQ multiplex PCR; TCRdb keeps in-frame clones, though not all of them. That table is the source of V, J and clone size, and D and trimming were worked out from the DNA. This sample has nearly 300,000 clones, with about 91% found just once. V was pared by 5 bases and J by 6 bases, with 17 bases of the junction left unmatched. CDR3 length: 18 residues. CDR1 is ENHRY and CDR2 is SYGVKD in the germline V gene. The sequencing input was peripheral blood. The clonotype was recovered from a woman aged 30 to 39 who had recovered from COVID-19. This chain connects TRBV10-3 to TRBJ2-2; 8 bases match TRBD1. CDR3 region: CAISQQASGTGFAGELFF. The CDR3 DNA reads TGTGCCATCAGTCAACAAGCTTCCGGGACAGGCTTTGCCGGGGAGCTGTTTTTT.